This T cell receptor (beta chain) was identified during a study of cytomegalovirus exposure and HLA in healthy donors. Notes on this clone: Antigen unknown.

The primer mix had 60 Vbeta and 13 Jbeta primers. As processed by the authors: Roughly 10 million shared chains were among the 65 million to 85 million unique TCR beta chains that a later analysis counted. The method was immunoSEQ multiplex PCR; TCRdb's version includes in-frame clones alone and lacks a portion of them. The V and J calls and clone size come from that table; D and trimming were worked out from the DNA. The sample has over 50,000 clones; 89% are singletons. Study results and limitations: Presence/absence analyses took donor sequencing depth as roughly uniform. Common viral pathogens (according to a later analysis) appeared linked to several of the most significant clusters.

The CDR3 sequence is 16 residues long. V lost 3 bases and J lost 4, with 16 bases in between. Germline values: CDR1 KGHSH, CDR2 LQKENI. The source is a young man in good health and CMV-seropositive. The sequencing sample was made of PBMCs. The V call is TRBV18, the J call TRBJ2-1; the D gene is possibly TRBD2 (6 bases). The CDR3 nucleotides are TGTGCCAGCTCACCTTCATTGTTGGGGAGGTACAATGAGCAGTTCTTC. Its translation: CASSPSLLGRYNEQFF.